Each of the 20 T cell receptor beta chains below was sequenced from the same sample in a study of T cells after yellow fever vaccination. TCRdb recomputed calls from the 5' RACE reads with MiXCR, one row per CDR3 protein. The table lists approximately 70,000 distinct CDR3 sequences, around 7.7% of them singletons. Sequenced material: CD8+ T cells sorted from PBMCs, taken roughly 10 days after the first yellow fever vaccination. The receptors stem from a man younger than 35 who received the YFV17D yellow fever vaccine.

This clonotype was detected ten times or more. The chain carries TRBV27 and TRBJ2-7, with TRBD2 matching over 9 bases. The length of the CDR3 is 15 residues. With V trimmed by 0 bases and J by 6 bases, 6 bases remained unmatched. Germline V gene sequence: CDR1 MNHEY, CDR2 SMNVEV (reference sequence). In DNA, the CDR3 is TGTGCCAGCAGTTTATCGGGCGGGGGGGCCAGCGAGCAGTACGTC. Its translation is CASSLSGGGASEQYV.

This clonotype was seen more than once but under ten times. The chain employs TRBV7-9 and TRBJ2-1; perhaps TRBD1 as D (7 bases). Trimming shortened V by 4 bases and J by 6 bases, and 22 bases separated the two germline ends. Germline assignment: CDR1 SEHNR and CDR2 FQNEAQ (reference sequence). The length of the CDR3 is 17 residues. The CDR3 DNA follows: TGTGCCAGCAGCTCCCCCATTTGGGGGGCAGGGGGCAATGAGCAGTTCTTC. Translated: CASSSPIWGAGGNEQFF.

The chain recombines TRBV7-2 with TRBJ2-7; 8 bases map to TRBD1. The germline V gene encodes CDR1 SGHTA and CDR2 FQGNSA. CDR3 length: 13 amino acids. Trimming removed 4 bases from V and 7 bases from J; junction bases left unmatched: 6. The CDR3: CASSSGTGGEQYV. The CDR3 DNA reads as TGTGCCAGCAGCTCCGGGACAGGAGGTGAGCAGTACGTC.

This clonotype was seen ten or more times. V gene TRBV4-2 combines with J gene TRBJ1-2; D perhaps matches TRBD1 (6 bases). Deletions cut 3 bases from V and 8 bases from J, with 19 bases between. Germline V gene lookup returns CDR1 LGHNA and CDR2 YNFKEQ. This CDR3 is built from 15 residues. The CDR3 reads CASSQKGHPSEGYTF. In nucleotides, the CDR3 is TGTGCCAGCAGCCAGAAGGGACACCCCTCGGAAGGCTACACCTTC.

The sample holds a few counts of this clonotype. The rearrangement joins TRBV30 to TRBJ1-5, with 10 bases identical to TRBD1. This CDR3 region has 17 residues. CDR1 is GTSNPN, CDR2 SVGIG, per germline (reference sequence). The J segment lost 3 bases and the V segment lost 2 bases, leaving 10 bases of the junction unmatched. The CDR3 reads CAWSPGTGESNNQPQHF. The CDR3 DNA reads as TGTGCCTGGAGTCCTGGGACAGGGGAGAGTAACAATCAGCCCCAGCATTTT.

The rearrangement links TRBV28 to TRBJ2-7; D is unclear. Germline loops: CDR1 MDHEN, CDR2 SYDVKM. Trimming stripped 10 bases from V and 2 bases from J, with 15 bases between. CDR3 length: 13 amino acids. This CDR3 reads CAKSKRIPYEQYF. The CDR3 region has the DNA TGTGCCAAGAGCAAAAGGATACCCTACGAGCAGTACTTC.

The V gene is TRBV5-6, the J gene TRBJ2-6, with 10 positions matching TRBD2. CDR1 and CDR2 from the germline V gene are SGHDT and YYEEEE. This CDR3 has 16 residues. The V segment lost 5 bases and the J segment 2 bases; nucleotides outside the gene matches: 4. The CDR3 protein is CASRLAGLAGANVLTF. CDR3 DNA: TGTGCCAGCAGACTAGCGGGGTTGGCTGGGGCCAACGTCCTGACTTTC.

This clonotype was counted ten times or more. The V and J genes are TRBV5-1 and TRBJ2-7; D uncertain. Trimming shortened V by 0 bases and J by 1 base, and 5 bases separated the two germline ends. Germline-derived CDR1 and CDR2 are SGHRS and YFSETQ. The CDR3 totals 13 residues. The CDR3: CASSLGSSYEQYV. CDR3 DNA: TGCGCCAGCAGCTTGGGGAGTTCCTACGAGCAGTACGTC.

In this sample, this clonotype turned up a few times. A much larger clone differs from this one at a single base, so this may be a read error. J is TRBJ1-2 and V is TRBV27; unclear D gene. Germline loops: CDR1 MNHEY, CDR2 SMNVEV (reference sequence). V was trimmed by 0 bases and J by 5 bases, leaving 10 bases between them. The CDR3 contains 14 residues. CDR3 amino acids: CASSLSAGIYGYTF. The CDR3 DNA reads as TGTGCCAGCAGTTTATCAGCTGGGATATATGGCTACACCTTC.

Ten or more counts support this clonotype. V usage is TRBV3-1 and J usage is TRBJ2-1; no clear D. The V end was cut by 8 bases, the J end by 6 bases, with 14 bases between. The CDR3 consists of 13 residues. Germline V gives CDR1 LGHDT, CDR2 YNNKEL (reference sequence). In DNA, the CDR3 is TGTGCCAGCGCACCCAACCCAGCCAATGAGCAGTTCTTC. Its protein is CASAPNPANEQFF.

This rearrangement joins TRBV2 to TRBJ2-1, with TRBD1 matching 8 bases. Germline lookup yields CDR1 SNHLY and CDR2 FYNNEI. V lost 7 bases and J lost 10; bases outside the gene matches: 9. CDR3 length: 13 amino acids. In DNA, the CDR3 is TGTGCCAGCACCGGACAGGGTGCCGACGAGCAGTTCTTC. Protein sequence: CASTGQGADEQFF.

In its sample, this clonotype was seen many times. The rearrangement joins TRBV4-1 to TRBJ1-1; D gene uncertain. V was trimmed by 0 bases and J by 0 bases, leaving 8 bases between them. The germline CDR1 and CDR2 sequences are MGHRA and YSYEKL. The CDR3 has 15 amino acids. CDR3 in amino acids: CASSQESDLNTEAFF. CDR3 nucleotide sequence: TGCGCCAGCAGCCAAGAATCGGACTTGAACACTGAAGCTTTCTTT.

CDR3 nucleotide sequence: TGTGCCAGCAGTGAGGGCCCATTCTCCTACAATGAGCAGTTCTTC. This codes for CASSEGPFSYNEQFF. The V and J genes are TRBV6-1 and TRBJ2-1; no definite D call. Per germline, CDR1 MNHNS and CDR2 SASEGT. Trimming pared 3 bases from V and 0 bases from J, leaving 9 bases between. The CDR3 runs to 15 residues.

The V gene is TRBV4-1, the J gene TRBJ1-1; the D is unclear. V dropped 4 bases and J dropped 0 bases, with 9 bases sitting between them. Germline-derived CDR1 and CDR2 are MGHRA and YSYEKL. The CDR3 spans 14 residues. CDR3 amino acids: CASSPRAMNTEAFF. CDR3 DNA sequence: TGCGCCAGCAGCCCTCGGGCGATGAACACTGAAGCTTTCTTT.

Ten or more counts support this clonotype. The CDR3 reads CASSYSTSSYEQYV. In DNA form, the CDR3 reads TGTGCCAGCAGTTACTCGACTAGCTCCTACGAGCAGTACGTC. The rearrangement uses TRBV6-2 or TRBV6-3 and TRBJ2-7; perhaps TRBD2 as D (6 bases). The germline CDR1 and CDR2 sequences are MNHEY and SVGEGT. The germline V and J ends were trimmed by 0 bases and 0 bases, with 6 bases remaining between them. The CDR3 length is 14 residues.

This clonotype was counted ten times or more. This chain connects TRBV5-6 to TRBJ1-1; D call uncertain. Looked up from germline, CDR1 is SGHDT and CDR2 is YYEEEE. The CDR3 is 14 residues long. Trimming pared 3 bases from V and 4 bases from J, leaving 13 bases between. CDR3 sequence: CASSSSGLSTEAFF. The CDR3 DNA is TGTGCCAGCAGCTCCTCGGGGTTGAGCACTGAAGCTTTCTTT.

This clonotype was counted ten times or more. At one of its ends the junction is not consistent with the germline gene, which may arise from a read error. The V and J genes are TRBV6-1 and TRBJ2-2; 9 bases line up with TRBD2. Germline V gives CDR1 MNHNS, CDR2 SASEGT. This CDR3 region has 15 residues. The CDR3 nucleotides are TGTGCCAGCAGTCAAGCGGGGGGGAACACCGGGGAGCTGTTTTTT. Its protein is CASSQAGGNTGELFF.

Comment on this clonotype: One end of the junction fails to match germline, which may point to a read error. The V gene is TRBV12-3 or TRBV12-4, the J gene TRBJ2-3; 9 nucleotides align to TRBD1. The CDR3 runs to 13 residues. The CDR3 bases are TGTGCCAGCACCAAGGGACAGGGCGATACGCACTATTTT. Encoded protein: CASTKGQGDTHYF.

This clonotype was counted at least ten times. The chain carries TRBV12-3 or TRBV12-4 and TRBJ1-5, with D unresolved. The ends were cut back, 8 bases at V and 0 bases at J, with 17 bases in the middle. The CDR3 length is 16 residues. The CDR3 DNA reads as TGTGCCAGCGCCGAAGTTTTTGCGGGTAGCAATCAGCCCCAGCATTTT. Its translation: CASAEVFAGSNQPQHF.

The V gene is TRBV7-2, the J gene TRBJ1-6; D call uncertain. The ends were cut back, 4 bases at V and 5 bases at J, with 12 bases in the middle. The CDR3 spans 15 residues. The germline gives CDR1 SGHTA, CDR2 FQGNSA. CDR3: CASSSGTSNNSPLHF. CDR3 nucleotides: TGTGCCAGCAGCTCCGGCACTAGTAATAATTCACCCCTCCACTTT.